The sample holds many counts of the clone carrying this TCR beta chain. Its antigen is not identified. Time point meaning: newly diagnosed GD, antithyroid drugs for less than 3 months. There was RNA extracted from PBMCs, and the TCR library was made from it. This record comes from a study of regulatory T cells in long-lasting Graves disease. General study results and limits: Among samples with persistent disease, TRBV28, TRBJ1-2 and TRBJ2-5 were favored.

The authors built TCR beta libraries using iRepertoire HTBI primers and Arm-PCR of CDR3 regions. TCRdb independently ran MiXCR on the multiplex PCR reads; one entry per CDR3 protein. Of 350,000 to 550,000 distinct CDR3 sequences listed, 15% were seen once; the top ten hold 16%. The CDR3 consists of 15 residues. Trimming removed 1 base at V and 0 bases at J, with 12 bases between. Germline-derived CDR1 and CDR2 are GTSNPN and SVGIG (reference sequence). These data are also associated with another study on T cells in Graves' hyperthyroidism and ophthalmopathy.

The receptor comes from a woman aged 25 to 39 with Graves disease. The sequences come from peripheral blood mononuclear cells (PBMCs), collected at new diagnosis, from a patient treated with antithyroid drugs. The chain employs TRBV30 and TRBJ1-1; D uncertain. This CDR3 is CAWSELGRVNTEAFF. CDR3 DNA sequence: TGTGCCTGGAGTGAGTTGGGCCGTGTGAACACTGAAGCTTTCTTT.